Listed here are 32 T cell receptor beta chains from one sample, sequenced in a study of cytotoxic CD8 clonotypes in ibrutinib-treated CLL. TCRdb's table, derived via immunoSEQ multiplex PCR, lists solely in-frame clones and lacks some. The sample yields more than 110,000 clones, 70% to 90% seen once. Sequences were derived from PBMCs, sampled after 36 months of ibrutinib treatment. These receptors were taken from a human donor with chronic lymphocytic leukemia.

In regard to this clone: A much larger clone lies a single base off, so this may be a read error. The V call is TRBV5-4, the J call TRBJ2-7; D gene ambiguous. Germline CDR1 is SGHNT and CDR2 is YYREEE (reference sequence). Between the trimmed V and J ends, which lost 2 bases and 7 bases, there was a span of 10 bases. This CDR3 is 12 amino acids long. In DNA, the CDR3 is TGTGCCAGCAGCTTTGAAATGGGGGAGCAGTACTTC. This translates into CASSFEMGEQYF. Filled out from reference TRBV5-4 and TRBJ2-7, the complete variable domain reads ETGVTQSPTHLIKTRGQQVTLRCSSQSGHNTVSWYQQALGQGPQFIFQYYREEENGRGNFPPRFSGLQFPNYSSELNVNALELDDSALYLCASSFEMGEQYFGPGTRLTVT.

V and J are TRBV4-1 and TRBJ1-1, with 12 nucleotides matching TRBD1. Per germline, CDR1 MGHRA and CDR2 YSYEKL. The length of the CDR3 is 14 residues. Unmatched junction bases numbered 5, after V lost 4 bases and J lost 8 bases. The CDR3 loop reads CASSLTGTGGEAFF. CDR3 bases: TGCGCCAGCAGCCTAACCGGGACAGGGGGCGAAGCTTTCTTT.

This clone was seen more than once but under ten times. The chain carries TRBV5-1 and TRBJ2-7; TRBD1 matches at 9 bases. Germline V gives CDR1 SGHRS, CDR2 YFSETQ. CDR3 length: 15 residues. Trimming cost V 0 bases and J 2 bases; bases outside gene matches: 3. The CDR3, as DNA: TGCGCCAGCAGCTTGGCCTGGGACAGGGCCTACGAGCAGTACTTC. Amino acid sequence: CASSLAWDRAYEQYF.

V gene TRBV11-2 combines with J gene TRBJ1-6, with a weak D call TRBD1 (6 bases). The CDR3 is made up of 15 amino acids. V was cut by 2 bases and J by 9 bases, with 14 bases left in between. CDR1 and CDR2 from the germline V gene are SGHAT and FQNNGV. The chain's CDR3 is CASSLPQGHGSPLHF. The CDR3 region has the DNA TGTGCCAGCAGCTTACCCCAGGGGCATGGTTCACCCCTCCACTTT.

This sequence joins TRBV27 and TRBJ2-7, with TRBD1 matching 9 bases. The CDR3 loop spans 14 amino acids. CDR1 is MNHEY, CDR2 SMNVEV, per germline (reference sequence). V shed 4 bases, J shed 5 bases, and the junction held 6 bases outside the gene matches. The CDR3 region has the DNA TGTGCCAGCAGTTGGGGACAGGGCAGCCACGAGCAGTACTTC. Translation: CASSWGQGSHEQYF.

This sequence joins TRBV7-3 and TRBJ1-1; D not certain. The germline V gene encodes CDR1 SGHTA and CDR2 FQGTGA. The CDR3 totals 13 residues. V lost 5 bases, J lost 1 base, and 8 bases lay in between. CDR3 sequence reads: CASSRARNTEAFF. CDR3 sequence (DNA): TGTGCCAGCAGCCGCGCCCGGAACACTGAAGCTTTCTTT.

The CDR3 protein is CASSAYRLMGTTGELFF. As DNA, the CDR3 is TGTGCCAGCAGCGCCTACAGACTCATGGGGACCACCGGGGAGCTGTTTTTT. The chain has TRBV7-2 and TRBJ2-2, with D perhaps TRBD1 or TRBD2 (5 bases each). V was clipped by 5 bases and J by 4 bases, with 20 bases between them. The germline V gene encodes CDR1 SGHTA and CDR2 FQGNSA. CDR3 length: 17 residues.

The chain couples TRBV18 to TRBJ1-2, with no clear D. The CDR3 contains 13 residues. V was pared by 6 bases and J by 7 bases, with 15 bases between. Germline values: CDR1 KGHSH, CDR2 LQKENI. In DNA, the CDR3 is TGTGCCAGCTCTCCTCCAACTTTTGCTGGCTACACCTTC. It specifies CASSPPTFAGYTF.

This chain uses TRBV18 with TRBJ2-5; no clear D gene. The CDR3 is made up of 12 amino acids. CDR1 and CDR2 from the germline V gene are KGHSH and LQKENI. V was cut by 6 bases and J by 2 bases, with 7 bases left in between. CDR3 residues: CASSLIQETQYF. CDR3 in DNA: TGTGCCAGCTCCCTCATACAAGAGACCCAGTACTTC. Combining the CDR3 with reference TRBV18 and TRBJ2-5 gives the whole variable domain NAGVMQNPRHLVRRRGQEARLRCSPMKGHSHVYWYRQLPEEGLKFMVYLQKENIIDESGMPKERFSAEFPKEGPSILRIQQVVRGDSAAYFCASSLIQETQYFGPGTRLLVL.

V and J are TRBV13 and TRBJ1-2; D not certain. Trimming took 5 bases from V and 11 from J, leaving 24 bases between them. The CDR3 is made up of 15 amino acids. Germline V gene data show CDR1 as PRHDT and CDR2 as FYEKMQ (reference sequence). CDR3 nucleotide sequence: TGTGCCAGCAGCCCACTCGGAACACCGAAGAGCAGGTACACCTTC. Its protein product is CASSPLGTPKSRYTF.

The table lists this clone with a count of one. This chain links TRBV7-7 with TRBJ2-3, with D unclear. V was trimmed by 5 bases and J by 4 bases, leaving 10 bases between them. The CDR3 has 13 amino acids. Germline V gene lookup returns CDR1 SSHAT and CDR2 FNYEAQ (reference sequence). The CDR3 loop is CASSRIRPDTQYF. Written as DNA, the CDR3 is TGTGCCAGCAGCCGAATTCGTCCAGATACGCAGTATTTT.

This chain connects TRBV28 to TRBJ1-1; D call uncertain. V lost 2 bases and J 2 bases, leaving 12 bases between the germline ends. The CDR3 covers 15 residues. Germline loops: CDR1 MDHEN, CDR2 SYDVKM. The CDR3 here is CASSLDVRTNTEAFF. Written as DNA, the CDR3 is TGTGCCAGCAGTTTAGATGTCAGGACTAACACTGAAGCTTTCTTT.

CDR3 DNA: TGTGCCAGCAGCGAACCGGGACAGGGGACGTATCAGCCCCAGCATTTT. Protein: CASSEPGQGTYQPQHF. J is TRBJ1-5 and V is TRBV5-6; 10 bases match TRBD1. The CDR3 sequence is 16 residues long. The V gene end was trimmed by 4 bases and the J gene end by 5 bases; junction bases not matched to a gene: 9. Germline CDR1 and CDR2: SGHDT and YYEEEE.

The sample holds a few counts of this clone. This chain links TRBV28 with TRBJ1-5; D gene uncertain. CDR3 length: 12 residues. CDR1 is MDHEN, CDR2 SYDVKM, per germline. V lost 7 bases and J lost 5, with 9 bases in between. CDR3 sequence: CASTYTDQPQHF. CDR3 nucleotide sequence: TGTGCCAGCACCTACACGGATCAGCCCCAGCATTTT.

The chain employs TRBV4-1 and TRBJ1-5; TRBD1 matches at 8 bases. The V gene's germline CDR1 is MGHRA and CDR2 YSYEKL. The CDR3 length is 15 residues. Germline trimming cut 0 bases from V and 8 bases from J; bases unmatched to any gene: 6. The CDR3 DNA reads as TGCGCCAGCAGCCAAGACGACAGGGGACTGGAGCCCCAGCATTTT. Protein product: CASSQDDRGLEPQHF.

This chain joins TRBV4-1 and TRBJ2-2; D may be TRBD1 (5 bases). From germline, CDR1 is MGHRA and CDR2 YSYEKL. There are 18 residues in the CDR3. Trimming removed 1 base at V and 0 bases at J, with 15 bases between. The DNA for the CDR3 is TGCGCCAGCAGCCAAGGAAGTTCAGGGTCTGCGAACACCGGGGAGCTGTTTTTT. It translates to CASSQGSSGSANTGELFF.

The rearrangement uses TRBV19 and TRBJ1-5; unclear D gene. With 5 bases removed from V and 2 bases from J, the gap between germline ends came to 13 bases. The germline V gene has CDR1 LNHDA and CDR2 SQIVND (reference sequence). The CDR3 is 15 amino acids. DNA for the CDR3: TGTGCCAGTAGTTCTCACGGGAAAGGCAATCAGCCCCAGCATTTT. It specifies CASSSHGKGNQPQHF.

By its share, this clone is medium-sized (0.01 to 0.1%). The chain couples TRBV5-1 to TRBJ1-6; 7 nucleotides match TRBD1. The CDR3 contains 14 residues. Germline CDR1 and CDR2: SGHRS and YFSETQ. Losses at the gene ends were 4 bases for V and 6 bases for J; bases not matched to a gene: 4. The CDR3 protein is CASSTGQTNSPLHF. The CDR3, as DNA: TGCGCCAGCAGCACGGGACAGACTAATTCACCCCTCCACTTT.

The chain combines TRBV10-3 with TRBJ2-2; perhaps TRBD1 as D (6 bases). The CDR3 spans 17 residues. Trimming shortened V by 7 bases and J by 6 bases, and 24 bases separated the two germline ends. The germline CDR1 and CDR2 sequences are ENHRY and SYGVKD. CDR3 bases: TGTGCCATCACTCCCACCGGCCCAGGGGTCGTCGCCGGGGAGCTGTTTTTT. Encoded protein: CAITPTGPGVVAGELFF.

For the CDR3, the DNA is TGTGCCAGCTCAATCGGGACATTTTGGTCGGAGACCCAGTACTTC. This gives the protein CASSIGTFWSETQYF. V is TRBV18 and J is TRBJ2-5; D might be TRBD1 (6 bases). The CDR3 is 15 amino acids. Germline CDR1 is KGHSH and CDR2 is LQKENI. V was clipped by 5 bases and J by 5 bases, with 18 bases between them.

The CDR3 loop reads CSVTEPGHGYEQYF. CDR3 DNA sequence: TGCAGCGTTACGGAACCGGGACACGGCTACGAGCAGTACTTC. The V gene is TRBV29-1, the J gene TRBJ2-7; possibly TRBD1 for D (6 bases). The CDR3 spans 14 residues. The germline V gene has CDR1 SQVTM and CDR2 ANQGSEA. V was shortened by 5 bases and J by 3 bases, with 17 bases between the two germline ends.

The chain joins TRBV11-2 to TRBJ2-2; D uncertain. V lost 3 bases and J 6 bases, leaving 11 bases between the germline ends. Germline V gene lookup returns CDR1 SGHAT and CDR2 FQNNGV. CDR3 length: 14 residues. The CDR3 DNA reads as TGTGCCAGCAGCTTGGACGTCCGGGCCGGGGAGCTGTTTTTT. It codes for CASSLDVRAGELFF.

This clone was found a few times. V and J are TRBV27 and TRBJ1-1, with 7 bases identical to TRBD1. V shed 6 bases, J shed 0 bases, and the junction held 10 bases outside the gene matches. This CDR3 is 16 amino acids long. The germline V gene has CDR1 MNHEY and CDR2 SMNVEV (reference sequence). The CDR3 protein is CASSAPGQSMNTEAFF. The CDR3 nucleotides are TGTGCCAGCAGCGCCCCGGGACAGTCCATGAACACTGAAGCTTTCTTT.

V gene TRBV6-5 combines with J gene TRBJ2-2; D is undetermined. The CDR3 spans 15 residues. Trimming took off 0 bases at V and 3 bases at J, with 8 bases between the two ends. From germline, CDR1 is MNHEY and CDR2 SVGAGI. CDR3 region: CASSYSDPYTGELFF. The CDR3 region has the DNA TGTGCCAGCAGTTACTCGGACCCGTACACCGGGGAGCTGTTTTTT.

The V gene is TRBV18, the J gene TRBJ2-1, with D maybe TRBD1 (5 bases). V lost 3 bases and J lost 5, with 11 bases in between. This CDR3 spans 14 amino acids. Per germline, CDR1 KGHSH and CDR2 LQKENI. CDR3 sequence (DNA): TGTGCCAGCTCACCGCAGGGTTACAACAATGAGCAGTTCTTC. This translates into CASSPQGYNNEQFF.

The rearrangement links TRBV15 to TRBJ2-5; D possibly corresponds to TRBD2 (5 bases). CDR3 length: 17 amino acids. Germline V CDR1 and CDR2: LNHNV, YYDKDF (reference sequence). V was shortened by 0 bases and J by 5 bases, with 19 bases between the two germline ends. The CDR3 nucleotides are TGTGCCACCAGCAGAGATCGGGCATCAGCCGGGAAGGAGACCCAGTACTTC. Residues: CATSRDRASAGKETQYF.

V and J are TRBV6-4 and TRBJ1-2; D possibly corresponds to TRBD1 (5 bases). From germline, CDR1 is MRHNA and CDR2 SNTAGT. V lost 3 bases, J lost 6 bases, and 14 bases lay in between. The CDR3 is 14 amino acids. Here the CDR3 DNA reads TGTGCCAGCAGTGAAACCAGGGCGGTAGATGGCTACACCTTC. It encodes CASSETRAVDGYTF.

In its sample, this clone was seen a few times. The rearrangement uses TRBV5-4 and TRBJ2-3; 9 nucleotides agree with TRBD2. The trim removed 4 bases at V and 1 base at J, leaving 4 bases unmatched. The CDR3 contains 15 residues. CDR1 and CDR2 (germline): SGHNT, YYREEE (reference sequence). The CDR3 loop is CASSAERGGTDTQYF. CDR3 DNA sequence: TGTGCCAGCAGCGCGGAGCGGGGGGGCACAGATACGCAGTATTTT.

V usage is TRBV9 and J usage is TRBJ2-5, with 8 bases lining up with TRBD1. Germline trimming cut 4 bases from V and 2 bases from J; bases unmatched to any gene: 10. Germline-derived CDR1 and CDR2 are SGDLS and YYNGEE. The CDR3 runs to 16 residues. The CDR3 DNA reads as TGTGCCAGCAGCCCAGCCAGGGGGCGAACTCAAGAGACCCAGTACTTC. This translates into CASSPARGRTQETQYF.

This chain links TRBV7-8 with TRBJ2-7, with D perhaps TRBD2 (5 bases). The CDR3 runs 13 residues. Trimming left V 5 bases short and J 3 bases short, with 11 bases between. Germline V gene data show CDR1 as SGHVS and CDR2 as FQNEAQ. The CDR3: CASSRGQIYEQYF. The CDR3 DNA follows: TGTGCCAGCAGCCGAGGGCAGATCTACGAGCAGTACTTC.

V gene TRBV6-5 combines with J gene TRBJ2-2, with 9 bases aligning to TRBD2. V was pared by 6 bases and J by 2 bases, with 4 bases of the junction left unmatched. This CDR3 contains 15 residues. The V gene's germline CDR1 is MNHEY and CDR2 SVGAGI. This CDR3 is CASSGLATNTGELFF. DNA for the CDR3: TGTGCCAGCAGCGGACTAGCGACCAACACCGGGGAGCTGTTTTTT.

The chain recombines TRBV6-1 with TRBJ2-6; D is ambiguous. The germline CDR1 and CDR2 sequences are MNHNS and SASEGT. This CDR3 has 15 amino acids. V was cut by 6 bases and J by 0 bases, with 9 bases left in between. The chain's CDR3 is CASSPFVSGANVLTF. CDR3 bases: TGTGCCAGCAGCCCCTTCGTCTCTGGGGCCAACGTCCTGACTTTC.